Listed here are 25 T cell receptor beta chains from one sample, sequenced in a study of CD8+ T cells in alopecia areata (dated by TCRdb to the late 2010s). The library was made by the immunoSEQ multiplex PCR assay. RNA was extracted from all samples and reverse transcribed into cDNA as template for TCR sequencing. TCRdb mirrors the immuneACCESS table, restricted to in-frame sequences. Some clones are absent from its copies; in checked studies, under half trace to an unresolved V gene, and the reason for the others is unknown. The sample table contains approximately 120,000 clones; only one count was recorded for around 50% of them. The ten largest account for roughly a tenth of the sample. The source material was NKG2D-low CD8+ T cells sorted from blood. Per the publication, the cell subset or site label means: sorted CD8+ NKG2D-low blood T cells. These receptors were obtained from a human donor with alopecia areata.

This clone was observed a handful of times. The chain links TRBV14 to TRBJ2-2; D is unresolved. With 4 bases removed from V and 6 bases from J, the gap between germline ends came to 18 bases. The CDR3 sequence is 16 residues long. From germline, CDR1 is SGHDN and CDR2 FVKESK. CDR3 sequence reads: CASSRTAYSLSGELFF. The CDR3 nucleotides read TGTGCCAGCAGCCGAACGGCGTATAGTTTATCCGGGGAGCTGTTTTTT.

There are a few counts of this clone. The DNA of the CDR3 is TGCAGCGTTGTATTCGAGTACTCGACCTACGAGCAGTACTTC. The encoded protein is CSVVFEYSTYEQYF. The gene calls are TRBV29-1 and TRBJ2-7; D gene ambiguous. The length of the CDR3 is 14 residues. Trimming shortened V by 4 bases and J by 2 bases, and 15 bases separated the two germline ends. The V gene's germline CDR1 is SQVTM and CDR2 ANQGSEA.

The chain uses TRBV27 and TRBJ2-1; maybe TRBD2 (6 bases). V was clipped by 2 bases and J by 5 bases, with 10 bases between them. Looked up from germline, CDR1 is MNHEY and CDR2 is SMNVEV (reference sequence). CDR3 length: 14 residues. In DNA, the CDR3 is TGTGCCAGCAGTTTAAGGGGAGGTGACAATGAGCAGTTCTTC. Its protein is CASSLRGGDNEQFF.

The chain has TRBV28 and TRBJ1-6; D is unclear. The CDR3 is 11 amino acids. Trimming cost V 3 bases and J 11 bases, with 5 bases left between them. Germline CDR1 is MDHEN and CDR2 is SYDVKM. The CDR3 region has the DNA TGTGCCAGCAGTTTCGGGCCACCCCTCCACTTT. Its translation: CASSFGPPLHF. The complete variable domain, with remaining parts taken from reference TRBV28 and TRBJ1-6, reads DVKVTQSSRYLVKRTGEKVFLECVQDMDHENMFWYRQDPGLGLRLIYFSYDVKMKEKGDIPEGYSVSREKKERFSLILESASTNQTSMYLCASSFGPPLHFGNGTRLTVT.

This clone was detected only a few times. The genes are TRBV5-1 and TRBJ1-1; D may be TRBD1 (5 bases). CDR3 length equals 12 residues. In germline, CDR1 is SGHRS, CDR2 YFSETQ. The V end lost 7 bases, the J end lost 1 base, and 8 bases lay between the germline ends. CDR3 bases: TGCGCCAGCGCGGGGGAGAACACTGAAGCTTTCTTT. This gives the protein CASAGENTEAFF.

V and J are TRBV28 and TRBJ2-5; D is unresolved. The CDR3 consists of 12 residues. Trimming pared 4 bases from V and 5 bases from J, leaving 8 bases between. CDR1 is MDHEN and CDR2 is SYDVKM in the germline V gene. The CDR3 nucleotides are TGTGCCAGCAGTTCCTCCTGGGAGACCCAGTACTTC. Translated: CASSSSWETQYF.

The chain uses TRBV29-1 and TRBJ2-7; D may be TRBD1 (6 bases). Germline V gives CDR1 SQVTM, CDR2 ANQGSEA. The CDR3 covers 17 residues. Trimming removed 2 bases at V and 1 base at J, with 21 bases between. CDR3 bases: TGCAGCGTTGAAATGATCCCCCCCGGGACATCGTCCTACGAGCAGTACTTC. It encodes CSVEMIPPGTSSYEQYF.

The chain uses TRBV14 and TRBJ2-1; 8 bases line up with TRBD2. Trimming at V came to 2 bases and at J to 6 bases, leaving 6 bases not matched to a gene. CDR1 and CDR2 (germline): SGHDN, FVKESK. The CDR3 runs to 15 residues. For the CDR3, the DNA is TGTGCCAGCAGCCAATCCGGGGGGGCTCTCAATGAGCAGTTCTTC. This codes for CASSQSGGALNEQFF.

V is TRBV9 and J is TRBJ1-2; 9 bases agree with TRBD1. Germline values: CDR1 SGDLS, CDR2 YYNGEE. The J segment lost 11 bases and the V segment lost 3 bases, leaving 5 bases of the junction unmatched. The CDR3 spans 12 residues. CDR3 coding DNA: TGTGCCAGCAGCGGGGGACAGGGACGGTACACCTTC. It translates to CASSGGQGRYTF.

A single count supports this clone. The chain's CDR3 is CASSLGTSNYEQYF. In nucleotides, the CDR3 is TGTGCCAGCAGCTTAGGGACTAGCAACTACGAGCAGTACTTC. This chain uses TRBV11-2 with TRBJ2-7; 8 bases are a match to TRBD2. Germline CDR1 and CDR2: SGHAT and FQNNGV. This CDR3 has 14 residues. Trimming at V came to 1 base and at J to 3 bases, leaving 2 bases not matched to a gene.

This clone has only a few counts. V and J are TRBV7-8 and TRBJ1-5, with D unclear. Germline V lookup: CDR1 SGHVS, CDR2 FQNEAQ. Trimming removed 0 bases from V and 8 bases from J, with 11 bases in between. The CDR3 runs 14 residues. The CDR3 DNA follows: TGTGCCAGCAGCTTAGCTCTGGGTCAGGAGCCCCAGCATTTT. Encoded protein: CASSLALGQEPQHF.

This clone was detected a few times. V usage is TRBV7-9 and J usage is TRBJ2-2, with D unresolved. Trimming removed 0 bases from V and 1 base from J, with 9 bases in between. This CDR3 has 16 residues. Germline V gene lookup returns CDR1 SEHNR and CDR2 FQNEAQ (reference sequence). In nucleotides, the CDR3 is TGTGCCAGCAGCTTAGCAGGAGCTAAGAACACCGGGGAGCTGTTTTTT. This codes for CASSLAGAKNTGELFF.

This chain links TRBV30 with TRBJ2-3; 8 positions agree with TRBD2. With V trimmed by 2 bases and J by 6 bases, 1 base remained unmatched. Per germline, CDR1 GTSNPN and CDR2 SVGIG (reference sequence). The length of the CDR3 is 12 residues. The CDR3 is CAWSIAGDTQYF. In DNA form, the CDR3 reads TGTGCCTGGAGTATAGCGGGGGATACGCAGTATTTT.

In its sample, this clone was seen many times. The rearrangement joins TRBV4-3 to TRBJ2-5; 8 nucleotides line up with TRBD1. V lost 3 bases and J lost 5; bases outside the gene matches: 8. This CDR3 region has 15 residues. Germline CDR1 and CDR2: LGHNA and YSLEER. Here the CDR3 reads CASSHKTGAAETQYF. In DNA form, the CDR3 reads TGCGCCAGCAGCCACAAGACAGGGGCGGCGGAGACCCAGTACTTC.

This clone showed up just a few times. The CDR3 DNA follows: TGCGCCAGCAGCCGCAGGGCTACTACCTACAATGAGCAGTTCTTC. Translated, it gives CASSRRATTYNEQFF. The genes are TRBV23-1 and TRBJ2-1; a weak D match, TRBD1 (5 bases). TRBV23-1 is an ORF, with its function uncertain. This CDR3 is built from 15 residues. V lost 6 bases and J 2 bases, leaving 14 bases between the germline ends.

This clone was seen only a few times. This chain uses TRBV29-1 with TRBJ2-5; D perhaps matches TRBD1 (7 bases). The CDR3 covers 13 residues. In germline, CDR1 is SQVTM, CDR2 ANQGSEA. The ends were cut back, 3 bases at V and 3 bases at J, with 11 bases in the middle. CDR3: CSVDAGGKETQYF. The CDR3 DNA follows: TGCAGCGTTGATGCAGGGGGGAAAGAGACCCAGTACTTC.

V usage is TRBV30 and J usage is TRBJ2-3; possibly TRBD1 for D (6 bases). Germline assignment: CDR1 GTSNPN and CDR2 SVGIG (reference sequence). Trimming cost V 4 bases and J 4 bases, with 18 bases left between them. The CDR3 spans 15 residues. CDR3 coding DNA: TGTGCCTGGACCGGAGTCAGGGGAGTCCCAGATACGCAGTATTTT. It encodes CAWTGVRGVPDTQYF.

This chain uses TRBV5-1 with TRBJ2-4; no clear D gene. CDR3 length: 12 amino acids. Per the germline V gene, CDR1 is SGHRS and CDR2 is YFSETQ. V gave up 1 base and J gave up 9 bases, with 8 bases separating them. The CDR3 sequence: CASSLYGGIQYF. The CDR3 DNA follows: TGCGCCAGCAGCTTGTATGGTGGCATTCAGTACTTC.

This clone has more than one count but fewer than ten. V is TRBV28 and J is TRBJ2-7; no firm D call. This CDR3 is built from 13 residues. V was trimmed by 8 bases and J by 4 bases, leaving 15 bases between them. CDR1 and CDR2 (germline): MDHEN, SYDVKM. The CDR3 sequence: CASSGWFTYEQYF. CDR3 nucleotides: TGTGCCAGCTCCGGTTGGTTTACGTACGAGCAGTACTTC.

This clone was observed a few times. The same CDR3 arises from other DNA sequences in this sample as well. The chain couples TRBV5-1 to TRBJ2-5; D is unclear. TRBJ2-7 matches the DNA end more closely, so the J call is doubtful. CDR1 is SGHRS and CDR2 is YFSETQ in the germline V gene. The CDR3 spans 11 residues. Here the CDR3 reads CASSLGYEQYF. The CDR3 DNA reads TGCGCCAGCAGCTTGGGGTACGAGCAGTACTTC.

This clone has a handful of counts. The chain carries TRBV28 and TRBJ2-7; possible D gene TRBD1, 6 bases. Deletions cut 8 bases from V and 2 bases from J, with 16 bases between. The CDR3 contains 14 residues. The germline CDR1 and CDR2 sequences are MDHEN and SYDVKM. Here the CDR3 DNA reads TGTGCCAGCCGCATCCGGGACACCACCTACGAGCAGTACTTC. Protein product: CASRIRDTTYEQYF.

The DNA for the CDR3 is TGTGCCAGCAGTTTGACAGGGCTGGACGAGCAGTACTTC. The encoded protein is CASSLTGLDEQYF. The chain joins TRBV28 to TRBJ2-7; 7 bases fit TRBD1. V dropped 3 bases and J dropped 5; count of bases not matched to a gene: 4. The germline gives CDR1 MDHEN, CDR2 SYDVKM. This CDR3 is 13 amino acids long.

This clone was observed a few times. The rearrangement joins TRBV7-8 to TRBJ2-7, with TRBD1 identical over 7 bases. V shed 5 bases and J 4 bases; nucleotides not matched to a gene: 11. CDR1 and CDR2 (germline): SGHVS, FQNEAQ. The CDR3 length is 15 residues. DNA for the CDR3: TGTGCCAGCAGCGGTACCAGACAGGGCCGGTACGAGCAGTACTTC. Its translation: CASSGTRQGRYEQYF.

The V gene is TRBV4-1, the J gene TRBJ2-7; no clear D. This CDR3 has 13 amino acids. Germline CDR1 and CDR2: MGHRA and YSYEKL. V gave up 1 base and J gave up 6 bases, with 10 bases separating them. CDR3 protein: CASSQVEASEQYF. DNA for the CDR3: TGCGCCAGCAGCCAAGTGGAAGCTTCCGAGCAGTACTTC.

This clone was seen a few times. The chain is built from TRBV29-1 and TRBJ1-2; D gene unclear. This CDR3 has 13 residues. Looked up from germline, CDR1 is SQVTM and CDR2 is ANQGSEA. With 0 bases removed from V and 1 base from J, the gap between germline ends came to 6 bases. CDR3: CSVEEGINYGYTF. The DNA of the CDR3 is TGCAGCGTTGAAGAGGGTATTAACTATGGCTACACCTTC.